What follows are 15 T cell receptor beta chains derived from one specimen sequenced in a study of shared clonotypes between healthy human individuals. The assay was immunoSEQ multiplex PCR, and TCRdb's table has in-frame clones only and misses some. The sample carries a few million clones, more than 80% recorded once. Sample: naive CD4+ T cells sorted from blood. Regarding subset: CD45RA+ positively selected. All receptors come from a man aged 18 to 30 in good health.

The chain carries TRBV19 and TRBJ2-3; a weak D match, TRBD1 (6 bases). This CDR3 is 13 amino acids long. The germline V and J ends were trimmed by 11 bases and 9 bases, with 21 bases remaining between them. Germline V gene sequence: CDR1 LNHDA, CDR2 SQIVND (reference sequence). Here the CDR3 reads CAVSGLGALTQYF. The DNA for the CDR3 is TGTGCCGTCTCGGGATTGGGGGCATTAACGCAGTATTTT. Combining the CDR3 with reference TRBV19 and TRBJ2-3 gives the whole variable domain DGGITQSPKYLFRKEGQNVTLSCEQNLNHDAMYWYRQDPGQGLRLIYYSQIVNDFQKGDIAEGYSVSREKKESFPLTVTSAQKNPTAFYLCAVSGLGALTQYFGPGTRLTVL.

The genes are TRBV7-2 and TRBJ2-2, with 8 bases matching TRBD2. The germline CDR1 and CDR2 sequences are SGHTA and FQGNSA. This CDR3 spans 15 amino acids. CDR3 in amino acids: CASSFTGGLTGELFF. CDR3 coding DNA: TGTGCGTCTTCGTTTACGGGGGGGCTCACCGGGGAGCTGTTTTTT.

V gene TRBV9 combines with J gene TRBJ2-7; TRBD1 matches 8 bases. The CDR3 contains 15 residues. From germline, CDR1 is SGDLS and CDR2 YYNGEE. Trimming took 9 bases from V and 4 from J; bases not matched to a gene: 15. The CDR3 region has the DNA TGTGCCACTCCCCCCCAGGACAGGGCATCTTACGAGCAGTACTTC. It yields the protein CATPPQDRASYEQYF.

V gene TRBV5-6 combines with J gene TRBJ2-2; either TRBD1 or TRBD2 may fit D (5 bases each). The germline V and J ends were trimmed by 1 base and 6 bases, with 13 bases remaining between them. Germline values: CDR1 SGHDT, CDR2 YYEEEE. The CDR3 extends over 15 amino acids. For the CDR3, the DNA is TGTGCCAGCAGCTTGAGGGACCCCGTGGCCGGGGAGCTGTTTTTT. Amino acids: CASSLRDPVAGELFF.

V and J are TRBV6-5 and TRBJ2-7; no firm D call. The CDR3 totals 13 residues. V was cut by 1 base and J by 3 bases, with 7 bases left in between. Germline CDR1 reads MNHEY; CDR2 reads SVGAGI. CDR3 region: CASSYFQSYEQYF. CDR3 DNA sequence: TGTGCCAGCAGTTACTTCCAGAGCTACGAGCAGTACTTC.

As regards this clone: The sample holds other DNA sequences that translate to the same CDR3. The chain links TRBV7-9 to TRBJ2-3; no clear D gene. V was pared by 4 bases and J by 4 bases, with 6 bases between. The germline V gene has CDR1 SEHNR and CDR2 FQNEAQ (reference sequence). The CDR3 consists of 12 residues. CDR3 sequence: CASSSSADTQYF. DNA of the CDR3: TGTGCCAGCAGCTCGAGTGCAGATACGCAGTATTTT. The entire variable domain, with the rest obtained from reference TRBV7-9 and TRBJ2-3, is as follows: DTGVSQNPRHKITKRGQNVTFRCDPISEHNRLYWYRQTLGQGPEFLTYFQNEAQLEKSRLLSDRFSAERPKGSFSTLEIQRTEQGDSAMYLCASSSSADTQYFGPGTRLTVL.

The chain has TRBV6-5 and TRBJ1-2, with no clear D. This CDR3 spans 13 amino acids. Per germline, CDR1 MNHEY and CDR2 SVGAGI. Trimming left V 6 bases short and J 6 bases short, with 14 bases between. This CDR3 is CASSRSGVNGYTF. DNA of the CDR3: TGTGCCAGCAGCCGAAGTGGAGTAAATGGCTACACCTTC.

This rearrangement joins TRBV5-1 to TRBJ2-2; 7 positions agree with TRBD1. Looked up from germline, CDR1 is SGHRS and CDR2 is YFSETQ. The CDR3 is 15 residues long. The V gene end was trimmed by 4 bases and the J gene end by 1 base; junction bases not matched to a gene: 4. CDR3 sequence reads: CASSPGQKNTGELFF. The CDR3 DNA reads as TGCGCCAGCAGCCCGGGACAGAAGAACACCGGGGAGCTGTTTTTT.

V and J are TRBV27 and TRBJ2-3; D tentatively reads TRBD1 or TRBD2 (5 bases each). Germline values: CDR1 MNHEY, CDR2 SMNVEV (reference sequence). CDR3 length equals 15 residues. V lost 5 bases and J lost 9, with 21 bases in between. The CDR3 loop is CASSLLGTLLGTQYF. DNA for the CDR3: TGTGCCAGCAGTCTACTCGGGACCCTACTGGGAACGCAGTATTTT.

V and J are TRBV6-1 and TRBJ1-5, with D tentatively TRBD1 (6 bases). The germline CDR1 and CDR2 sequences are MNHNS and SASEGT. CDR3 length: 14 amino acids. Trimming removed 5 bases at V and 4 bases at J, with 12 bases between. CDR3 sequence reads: CASSWTALNQPQHF. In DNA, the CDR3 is TGTGCCAGCAGTTGGACAGCCCTTAATCAGCCCCAGCATTTT.

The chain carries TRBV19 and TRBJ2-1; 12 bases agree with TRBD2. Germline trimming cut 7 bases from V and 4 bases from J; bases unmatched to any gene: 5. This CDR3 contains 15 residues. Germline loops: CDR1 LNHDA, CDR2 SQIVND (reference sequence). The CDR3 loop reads CASTRTSGIYNEQFF. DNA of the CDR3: TGTGCCAGTACCCGGACTAGCGGGATTTACAATGAGCAGTTCTTC.

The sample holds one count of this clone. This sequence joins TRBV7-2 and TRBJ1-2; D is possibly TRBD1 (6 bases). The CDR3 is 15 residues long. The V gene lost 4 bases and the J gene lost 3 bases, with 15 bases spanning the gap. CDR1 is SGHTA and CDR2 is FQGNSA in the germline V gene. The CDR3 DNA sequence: TGTGCCAGCAGCTCTACCCGGGGGGCATACTATGGCTACACCTTC. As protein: CASSSTRGAYYGYTF.

CDR3 DNA: TGTGCCAGCGCCCAGACGGGAGGGCCCTACAATGAGCAGTTCTTC. It specifies CASAQTGGPYNEQFF. The chain is built from TRBV11-3 and TRBJ2-1; the match to TRBD2 covers 8 bases. The trim removed 8 bases at V and 2 bases at J, leaving 8 bases unmatched. This CDR3 is built from 15 residues. Germline-derived CDR1 and CDR2 are SGHNT and YENEEA.

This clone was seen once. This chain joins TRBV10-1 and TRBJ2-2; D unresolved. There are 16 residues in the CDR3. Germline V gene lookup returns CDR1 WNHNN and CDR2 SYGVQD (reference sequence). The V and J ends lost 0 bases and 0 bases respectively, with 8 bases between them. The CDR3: CASSESNPSNTGELFF. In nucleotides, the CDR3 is TGCGCCAGCAGTGAGTCAAATCCCTCGAACACCGGGGAGCTGTTTTTT.

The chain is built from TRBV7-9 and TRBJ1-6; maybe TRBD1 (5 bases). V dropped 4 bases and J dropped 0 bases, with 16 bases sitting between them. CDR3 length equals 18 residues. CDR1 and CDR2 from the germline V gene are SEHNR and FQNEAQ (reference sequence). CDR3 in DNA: TGTGCCAGCAGCTCCACGGGACGGATAGACTCCTATAATTCACCCCTCCACTTT. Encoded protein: CASSSTGRIDSYNSPLHF.